One sample yielded the 27 T cell receptor beta chains listed below, sequenced in a study of blood T cell repertoires in COVID-19. The protocol was immunoSEQ multiplex PCR, while the TCRdb copy is restricted to in-frame clones and leaves out a portion. Of approximately 390,000 clones listed, 88% are singletons. The specimen sequenced was PBMCs or T cells enriched from blood (not recorded which). Receptors originate from a woman aged 40-49 years with acute COVID-19.

V gene TRBV2 combines with J gene TRBJ2-7, with 12 bases matching TRBD1. Trimming at V came to 6 bases and at J to 3 bases, leaving 6 bases not matched to a gene. The CDR3 has 15 amino acids. Germline-derived CDR1 and CDR2 are SNHLY and FYNNEI. As DNA, the CDR3 is TGTGCCAGCAGGACGGGACAGGGGGCGTTCTACGAGCAGTACTTC. Its translation is CASRTGQGAFYEQYF.

This clone was observed a handful of times. The chain carries TRBV4-1 and TRBJ2-3, with 7 bases that match TRBD1. The CDR3 loop spans 15 amino acids. CDR1 MGHRA and CDR2 YSYEKL come from the germline V gene. The V gene end was trimmed by 5 bases and the J gene end by 6 bases; junction bases not matched to a gene: 11. The CDR3 sequence: CASSFRDSRSDTQYF. Written as DNA, the CDR3 is TGCGCCAGCAGCTTCCGGGACAGTCGCTCGGATACGCAGTATTTT.

V and J are TRBV7-9 and TRBJ2-2, with D maybe TRBD1 (5 bases). Germline V gives CDR1 SEHNR, CDR2 FQNEAQ (reference sequence). V shed 5 bases and J shed 4 bases, with 8 bases lying between them. The CDR3 is 13 residues long. The CDR3 coding sequence is TGTGCCAGCAGCCCAGGGTTCACCGGGGAGCTGTTTTTT. Translating gives CASSPGFTGELFF.

V gene TRBV11-2 combines with J gene TRBJ2-3; 8 bases agree with TRBD2. CDR3 length: 18 amino acids. The V gene's germline CDR1 is SGHAT and CDR2 FQNNGV. V lost 5 bases and J lost 0; bases outside the gene matches: 13. The CDR3 here is CASSPRFRGGPSTDTQYF. CDR3 bases: TGTGCCAGCAGCCCAAGGTTCCGCGGGGGGCCGAGCACAGATACGCAGTATTTT.

This sequence joins TRBV7-8 and TRBJ2-5; 7 nucleotides match TRBD1. Germline loops: CDR1 SGHVS, CDR2 FQNEAQ. With V trimmed by 3 bases and J by 1 base, 2 bases remained unmatched. The CDR3 spans 14 residues. The CDR3 DNA is TGTGCCAGCAGCTTGGGACAGACCCAAGAGACCCAGTACTTC. Translation gives CASSLGQTQETQYF.

The V gene is TRBV19, the J gene TRBJ1-1; 7 nucleotides agree with TRBD1. The CDR3 is made up of 14 amino acids. J was trimmed by 3 bases and V by 6 bases; bases with no gene match: 7. Germline CDR1 and CDR2: LNHDA and SQIVND (reference sequence). CDR3 residues: CASRPTTGHTEAFF. The CDR3 DNA reads as TGTGCCAGTAGACCGACGACAGGGCACACTGAAGCTTTCTTT.

The chain employs TRBV7-2 and TRBJ1-1; D unclear. V gave up 1 base and J gave up 0 bases, with 12 bases separating them. The CDR3 length is 16 residues. CDR1 SGHTA and CDR2 FQGNSA come from the germline V gene. This CDR3 is CASSLGRVPLNTEAFF. The CDR3 DNA reads as TGTGCCAGCAGCTTAGGGAGGGTACCCTTGAACACTGAAGCTTTCTTT.

The chain couples TRBV7-8 to TRBJ2-2; TRBD1 matches 8 bases. The V gene end was trimmed by 5 bases and the J gene end by 0 bases; junction bases not matched to a gene: 5. Germline CDR1 reads SGHVS; CDR2 reads FQNEAQ. This CDR3 comprises 16 residues. CDR3 residues: CASSVQGVANTGELFF. The CDR3 DNA is TGTGCCAGCAGCGTACAGGGGGTTGCGAACACCGGGGAGCTGTTTTTT.

The rearrangement joins TRBV4-1 to TRBJ2-5; 10 nucleotides match TRBD2. Germline assignment: CDR1 MGHRA and CDR2 YSYEKL. CDR3 length: 15 residues. J lost 1 base, V lost 1 base, and 0 bases had no gene match. The CDR3 bases are TGCGCCAGCAGCCAAGGGACTAGCGGCCAAGAGACCCAGTACTTC. Its protein product is CASSQGTSGQETQYF.

The J gene is TRBJ1-3, the V gene TRBV12-3 or TRBV12-4; D is unclear. The ends were cut back, 3 bases at V and 8 bases at J, with 11 bases in the middle. The length of the CDR3 is 13 residues. This CDR3 is CASSLELRDTIYF. The CDR3 DNA reads as TGTGCCAGCAGTTTGGAACTGAGGGACACCATATATTTT.

The chain employs TRBV12-3 or TRBV12-4 and TRBJ2-5; D may be TRBD2 (6 bases). Between the trimmed V and J ends, which lost 5 bases and 2 bases, there was a span of 9 bases. The CDR3 is made up of 13 amino acids. The DNA of the CDR3 is TGTGCCAGCAGTCCAGGGAGGCAAGAGACCCAGTACTTC. Translation: CASSPGRQETQYF.

A single count supports this clone. V is TRBV7-6 and J is TRBJ2-1; 8 bases fit TRBD1. Germline CDR1 SGHVS, CDR2 FNYEAQ. CDR3 size: 15 residues. Unmatched junction bases numbered 7, after V lost 5 bases and J lost 4 bases. The CDR3 reads CASSPRDRSYNEQFF. The CDR3 region has the DNA TGTGCCAGCAGCCCCCGGGACAGGAGTTACAATGAGCAGTTCTTC.

In DNA, the CDR3 is TGTGCCAGCAGCAACCCGGGACAGAGGTACACTGAAGCTTTCTTT. Translating gives CASSNPGQRYTEAFF. The chain uses TRBV21-1 and TRBJ1-1; the DNA was not compared with TRBD1, the D call given in the table. TRBV21-1 is a documented pseudogene. The CDR3 runs 15 residues.

Worth noting for this clone: Other DNA sequences of this sample code for an identical CDR3. V usage is TRBV19 and J usage is TRBJ2-7, with D possibly being TRBD2 (5 bases). V lost 3 bases to trimming and J lost 0 bases, with 9 bases between them. The germline CDR1 and CDR2 sequences are LNHDA and SQIVND (reference sequence). CDR3 length equals 14 residues. Written as DNA, the CDR3 is TGTGCCAGTAGTATTACGGGGAGCTCCTACGAGCAGTACTTC. Translating gives CASSITGSSYEQYF.

The chain uses TRBV7-9 and TRBJ2-7, with D unresolved. This CDR3 region has 13 residues. Trimming cost V 1 base and J 3 bases, with 7 bases left between them. The V gene's germline CDR1 is SEHNR and CDR2 FQNEAQ (reference sequence). The CDR3 nucleotides read TGTGCCAGCAGCTTAGGACACGACTACGAGCAGTACTTC. It yields the protein CASSLGHDYEQYF.

The chain links TRBV5-6 to TRBJ1-2; possible D gene TRBD1, 5 bases. Germline V gene lookup returns CDR1 SGHDT and CDR2 YYEEEE. CDR3 size: 13 residues. V was clipped by 2 bases and J by 3 bases, with 8 bases between them. CDR3 bases: TGTGCCAGCAGCTTTGAACAGGACTATGGCTACACCTTC. It specifies CASSFEQDYGYTF.

This clone was recorded only once. The chain uses TRBV19 and TRBJ1-5; possibly TRBD1 for D (6 bases). Between the trimmed V and J ends, which lost 3 bases and 5 bases, there was a span of 11 bases. This CDR3 has 14 amino acids. The germline V gene has CDR1 LNHDA and CDR2 SQIVND (reference sequence). DNA of the CDR3: TGTGCCAGTAGTATTGGGGGCCGCGATCAGCCCCAGCATTTT. Translating gives CASSIGGRDQPQHF.

This clone was observed a handful of times. The CDR3 is CASSLLRGYGYTF. The CDR3 DNA follows: TGTGCCAGCAGCTTGTTGCGAGGCTATGGCTACACCTTC. The chain recombines TRBV5-6 with TRBJ1-2; D ambiguous. Trimming removed 1 base from V and 4 bases from J, with 8 bases in between. Germline loops: CDR1 SGHDT, CDR2 YYEEEE. The CDR3 sequence is 13 residues long.

The rearrangement links TRBV18 to TRBJ2-1, with D possibly being TRBD1 (6 bases). The CDR3 is 14 residues long. The germline gives CDR1 KGHSH, CDR2 LQKENI. V was trimmed by 5 bases and J by 4 bases, leaving 12 bases between them. CDR3 loop: CASSGQKEYNEQFF. The CDR3 DNA is TGTGCCAGCTCAGGACAGAAAGAGTACAATGAGCAGTTCTTC. Combining the CDR3 with reference TRBV18 and TRBJ2-1 gives the whole variable domain NAGVMQNPRHLVRRRGQEARLRCSPMKGHSHVYWYRQLPEEGLKFMVYLQKENIIDESGMPKERFSAEFPKEGPSILRIQQVVRGDSAAYFCASSGQKEYNEQFFGPGTRLTVL.

V is TRBV19 and J is TRBJ1-5; D is undetermined. V lost 3 bases, J lost 7 bases, and 13 bases lay in between. Germline V CDR1 and CDR2: LNHDA, SQIVND (reference sequence). The CDR3 extends over 14 amino acids. For the CDR3, the DNA is TGTGCCAGTAGTATCCCAGGCGGGAACCAGCCCCAGCATTTT. Translating gives CASSIPGGNQPQHF.

This clone was seen just once. The chain joins TRBV24-1 to TRBJ1-1, with D uncertain. Trimming stripped 3 bases from V and 8 bases from J, with 9 bases between. Germline CDR1 reads KGHDR; CDR2 reads SFDVKD. This CDR3 spans 12 amino acids. The CDR3 DNA sequence: TGTGCCACCAGTGATCTGTGGCCAGAAGCTTTCTTT. Encoded protein: CATSDLWPEAFF.

V is TRBV9 and J is TRBJ2-6; D unclear. CDR3 size: 13 residues. Germline V lookup: CDR1 SGDLS, CDR2 YYNGEE. Trimming cost V 4 bases and J 4 bases, with 6 bases left between them. The CDR3 protein is CASSLLGANVLTF. The CDR3 region has the DNA TGTGCCAGCAGCTTACTAGGGGCCAACGTCCTGACTTTC. The variable domain in full, completed from reference TRBV9 and TRBJ2-6, reads DSGVTQTPKHLITATGQRVTLRCSPRSGDLSVYWYQQSLDQGLQFLIQYYNGEERAKGNILERFSAQQFPDLHSELNLSSLELGDSALYFCASSLLGANVLTFGAGSRLTVL.

The CDR3 loop is CASSKDRNYGYTF. CDR3 nucleotides: TGTGCCAGCAGCAAAGACAGGAACTATGGCTACACCTTC. V and J are TRBV9 and TRBJ1-2, with D perhaps matching TRBD1 (6 bases). CDR1 is SGDLS, CDR2 YYNGEE, per germline. This CDR3 has 13 amino acids. Trimming pared 4 bases from V and 2 bases from J, leaving 9 bases between.

V gene TRBV30 combines with J gene TRBJ1-1; D is unresolved. Trimming took 4 bases from V and 4 from J, leaving 13 bases between them. This CDR3 comprises 13 residues. The germline V gene has CDR1 GTSNPN and CDR2 SVGIG (reference sequence). DNA of the CDR3: TGTGCCTGGATATCGAAGGGAGGCACTGAAGCTTTCTTT. Protein product: CAWISKGGTEAFF.

The chain links TRBV19 to TRBJ1-1; a weak D match, TRBD1 (5 bases). The V gene lost 9 bases and the J gene lost 0 bases, with 17 bases spanning the gap. The V gene's germline CDR1 is LNHDA and CDR2 SQIVND (reference sequence). The CDR3 is 15 amino acids. CDR3 nucleotide sequence: TGTGCCAGCACAAATCAGGGAAAAATGAACACTGAAGCTTTCTTT. Translation: CASTNQGKMNTEAFF.

Here the CDR3 reads CASSYSGQGENTEAFF. CDR3 DNA: TGCGCCAGCAGCTATTCGGGACAGGGGGAGAACACTGAAGCTTTCTTT. This rearrangement joins TRBV5-1 to TRBJ1-1, with 11 bases that match TRBD1. J gave up 1 base and V 3 bases, and 5 bases lay outside the gene matches. CDR3 length: 16 amino acids. CDR1 is SGHRS and CDR2 is YFSETQ in the germline V gene.

This clone appeared once. This chain joins TRBV18 and TRBJ2-1; 8 bases agree with TRBD2. Germline V CDR1 and CDR2: KGHSH, LQKENI. The CDR3 spans 14 residues. Unmatched junction bases numbered 3, after V lost 2 bases and J lost 6 bases. The chain's CDR3 is CASSPTGGGNEQFF. The DNA of the CDR3 is TGTGCCAGCTCACCAACGGGGGGGGGCAATGAGCAGTTCTTC.